These 8 T cell receptor beta chains originate from one sample sequenced in a study of T cell responses to AZD1222 COVID-19 vaccine. Profiling relied on immunoSEQ multiplex PCR, and the TCRdb table lists in-frame clones only, not all of them. The table shows 30,000 to 35,000 clones, with about 86% occurring only once. This sample comprised peripheral blood, obtained on day 0 of AZD1222 vaccination. The receptor set was obtained from an adult in good health.

The rearrangement uses TRBV12-2 and TRBJ2-3; the table's D call of TRBD2 was not tested on the DNA. TRBV12-2 is a pseudogene locus. This CDR3 is 15 amino acids long. CDR3 region: CASRRPSGSTDTQYF. CDR3 nucleotide sequence: TGTGCAAGTCGGAGGCCTAGCGGGAGCACAGATACGCAGTATTTT.

CDR3 residues: CASTPGALLDYEQYF. CDR3 in DNA: TGCGCCAGCACCCCGGGGGCACTGCTTGACTACGAGCAGTACTTC. The chain employs TRBV5-1 and TRBJ2-7; D is possibly TRBD1 or TRBD2 (6 bases each). Trimming cost V 6 bases and J 3 bases, with 19 bases left between them. Germline V CDR1 and CDR2: SGHRS, YFSETQ. This CDR3 is built from 15 residues.

V usage is TRBV7-9 and J usage is TRBJ2-5, with D possibly being TRBD2 (6 bases). Germline V CDR1 and CDR2: SEHNR, FQNEAQ (reference sequence). V was clipped by 5 bases and J by 5 bases, with 27 bases between them. The CDR3 has 18 amino acids. CDR3 in DNA: TGTGCCAGCAGCCCAGCGTGGGGGGTGGCACAGCTGGGTGAGACCCAGTACTTC. This gives the protein CASSPAWGVAQLGETQYF.

As DNA, the CDR3 is TGTGCCAGCAGTTTAAGCCCGTATAGGCAGTACTTC. It encodes CASSLSPYRQYF. The chain employs TRBV28 and TRBJ2-7; D is uncertain. From germline, CDR1 is MDHEN and CDR2 SYDVKM. The V gene lost 2 bases and the J gene lost 9 bases, with 11 bases spanning the gap. This CDR3 is 12 amino acids long.

V usage is TRBV7-9 and J usage is TRBJ1-2; tentative D call: TRBD1 (5 bases). Per germline, CDR1 SEHNR and CDR2 FQNEAQ (reference sequence). Deletions cut 4 bases from V and 3 bases from J, with 12 bases between. CDR3 size: 14 residues. The CDR3 DNA is TGTGCCAGCAGCTCGATACAGGCCGACTATGGCTACACCTTC. Translation: CASSSIQADYGYTF.

The chain carries TRBV9 and TRBJ1-4, with TRBD1 as a possible D gene (6 bases). The germline CDR1 and CDR2 sequences are SGDLS and YYNGEE. This CDR3 spans 15 amino acids. V was pared by 3 bases and J by 4 bases, with 13 bases between. DNA for the CDR3: TGTGCCAGCAGCGCTACAGGGATGATTAATGAAAAACTGTTTTTT. Residues: CASSATGMINEKLFF.

V and J are TRBV29-1 and TRBJ2-7, with D possibly TRBD1 on 5 matching bases. Trimming cost V 7 bases and J 5 bases, with 15 bases left between them. The CDR3 loop spans 12 amino acids. The germline V gene encodes CDR1 SQVTM and CDR2 ANQGSEA. DNA for the CDR3: TGCAGCGCCTCCTTGGCCAGGGACGAGCAGTACTTC. Translating it yields CSASLARDEQYF.

This rearrangement joins TRBV3-1 (or the pseudogene TRBV3-2) to TRBJ2-5; D unclear. CDR3 length: 12 amino acids. Germline CDR1 and CDR2: LGHDT and YNNKEL (reference sequence). V dropped 2 bases and J dropped 5 bases, with 6 bases sitting between them. CDR3 sequence reads: CASSQTSETQYF. The CDR3 nucleotides read TGTGCCAGCAGCCAAACCTCGGAGACCCAGTACTTC.